This T cell receptor (beta chain) appears in the sequencing data of a study of early stage breast cancer tumors. Some clones are missing from TCRdb's copy, which holds only in-frame ones; the method was immunoSEQ multiplex PCR. The data show about 8,000 clones, with 62% seen just once and about 7.5% held by the top ten. This clone was detected once. The CDR3 loop spans 14 amino acids. V was pared by 3 bases and J by 5 bases, with 14 bases between. The germline gives CDR1 SGHNT, CDR2 YYREEE (reference sequence). The sequence derives from a person aged 70 to 85 with breast cancer. Sequenced: breast tumor tissue. The chain carries TRBV5-4 and TRBJ1-1, with TRBD1 as a possible D gene (5 bases). The CDR3 is CASSSDRMVTEAFF. In nucleotides, the CDR3 is TGTGCCAGCAGCTCCGACAGAATGGTGACTGAAGCTTTCTTT.